The next 12 T cell receptor delta chains were all read from a single sample in a study of γδ T cells in repeated Plasmodium falciparum infection. TCRdb redid clone calling on the multiplex PCR reads using CATT. The table lists approximately 93,000 delta-chain clones, 0.8% to 1% of them singletons. Gammadelta T cells were flow-sorted from PBMC into Vgamma9/Vdelta2+ and Vdelta2-negative populations for bulk analysis. Source material: gamma-delta T cells from blood. These receptors originate from a pool of human donors (malaria-infected and uninfected, not separated).

Turning to this clone: TCRdb shows a much larger clone's protein in place of this DNA's translation, and the two differ at residue 12, likely through a read error; the protein shown is translated from the DNA. This chain connects TRAV36/DV7 to TRDJ1; the match to TRDD3 covers 9 bases. Here the J gene was assigned by germline matching of the DNA, as TCRdb has none. V gave up 2 bases and J gave up 0 bases; unmatched junction bases: 29. The CDR3 contains 23 residues. Germline V gene sequence: CDR1 VTNFRS, CDR2 LTSSGIE (reference sequence). CDR3 protein: CAVEGFARRNYRGILRYTDKLIF. The CDR3 nucleotides are TGTGCTGTGGAAGGGTTTGCGCGACGAAACTACAGGGGGATACTTAGGTACACCGATAAACTCATCTTT.

This clone has more than one count but fewer than ten. A far more abundant clone sits one base away, making this likely a read error. The rearrangement uses TRDV1 and TRDJ1, with 11 bases aligning to TRDD3. Germline CDR1 is TSWWSYY and CDR2 is QGS. This CDR3 has 28 residues. In nucleotides, the CDR3 is TGTGCTCCTGGGGAACTACTGGTTGGCATGCTTCCTACACGTCTGGGGGATACCCGCGAATCGTACACCGATAAACTCATCTTT. It encodes CAPGELLVGMLPTRLGDTRESYTDKLIF.

This clone appeared a few times. A single base is all that separates this from a far larger clone, so a read error is likely. Other nucleotide sequences from this sample produce the same CDR3. The CDR3 sequence is CALGNGIPTGGYEWFRTDKLIF. The CDR3, as DNA: TGTGCTCTTGGGAACGGGATCCCTACTGGGGGATACGAGTGGTTCCGCACCGATAAACTCATCTTT. This chain uses TRDV1 with TRDJ1, with 13 bases identical to TRDD3. The J gene was missing in TCRdb and was found by matching the end of the DNA to germline. This CDR3 comprises 22 residues. Losses at the gene ends were 5 bases for V and 1 base for J; bases not matched to a gene: 22. CDR1 and CDR2 from the germline V gene are TSWWSYY and QGS.

Note on this clone: TCRdb lists the protein of a much larger clone for this DNA, which differs at residue 5, so this is likely a read error; the protein given here is translated from the DNA itself. The V gene is TRDV1, the J gene TRDJ1; D is perhaps TRDD3 (10 bases). The J gene, not given by TCRdb, was assigned here from a germline match of the nucleotide sequence. This CDR3 comprises 21 residues. V was shortened by 4 bases and J by 1 base, with 31 bases between the two germline ends. Germline CDR1 and CDR2: TSWWSYY and QGS. The CDR3: CALGGRLPTQLGDTGTDKLIF. CDR3 sequence (DNA): TGTGCTCTTGGGGGACGCCTTCCTACGCAGTTGGGGGATACTGGCACCGATAAACTCATCTTT.

Turning to this clone: A read error likely explains why the TCRdb protein, taken from a much larger clone, differs from this DNA's translation at residue 7; the protein shown is translated from the DNA. The chain couples TRDV1 to TRDJ1, with 8 bases that match TRDD3. TCRdb does not report a J gene; here it was assigned by matching the DNA to germline references. The CDR3 has 18 residues. V shed 5 bases, J shed 2 bases, and the junction held 16 bases outside the gene matches. Germline-derived CDR1 and CDR2 are TSWWSYY and QGS. CDR3 loop: CALGTSKSVGDETDKLIF. CDR3 coding DNA: TGTGCTCTTGGGACCTCGAAGTCCGTGGGGGATGAAACCGATAAACTCATCTTT.

This clone has just a few counts. A much more abundant neighbour one base away suggests this may be a read error. The J gene is TRDJ1, the V gene TRDV1; TRDD2 is a possible D gene (8 bases). TCRdb lists no J gene, so it was determined here by aligning the DNA to germline. CDR3 length equals 20 residues. V was trimmed by 1 base and J by 0 bases, leaving 24 bases between them. Germline V gene sequence: CDR1 TSWWSYY, CDR2 QGS. CDR3 in amino acids: CALGEPSYRHLGGYTDKLIF. CDR3 coding DNA: TGTGCTCTTGGGGAACCTTCCTACAGACACCTGGGGGGCTACACCGATAAACTCATCTTT.

There are a few counts of this clone. A far larger clone lies a single base away; this is likely a read error. This sample includes further DNA sequences coding for the same CDR3. In nucleotides, the CDR3 is TGTGCTCTTGGGGAAATGAACACCGGGGGATACGCAGTAAGGTACACCGATAAGCTCATCTTT. It yields the protein CALGEMNTGGYAVRYTDKLIF. The V call is TRDV1, the J call TRDJ1; TRDD3 matches 10 bases. Germline-derived CDR1 and CDR2 are TSWWSYY and QGS. The CDR3 sequence is 21 residues long.

Remarks on this clone: The protein in TCRdb stems from a much larger clone and differs at residue 12 from this DNA's translation, likely a read error; here the protein is translated from the DNA. V and J are TRDV1 and TRDJ1; 7 bases are a match to TRDD2. The J gene comes from matching the DNA to germline here; TCRdb lacks it. Trimming cost V 4 bases and J 0 bases; bases outside gene matches: 14. Germline lookup yields CDR1 TSWWSYY and CDR2 QGS. The CDR3 length is 18 residues. The CDR3 loop is CALGVSSFLRGHTDKLIF. DNA for the CDR3: TGTGCTCTTGGGGTTTCTTCTTTCCTACGGGGGCACACCGATAAACTCATCTTT.

This clone appeared a few times. The protein TCRdb gives is from a much larger clone and does not agree with this DNA's translation at residue 10, likely a read error; the protein shown here comes from the DNA. The J gene is TRDJ1, the V gene TRDV2; TRDD3 matches 7 bases. The J gene was missing in TCRdb and was found by matching the end of the DNA to germline. Germline V gives CDR1 GEAIGNYY, CDR2 EKD. The CDR3 extends over 18 amino acids. The ends lost 3 bases at V and 0 bases at J; junction bases unmatched: 15. The CDR3 nucleotides read TGTGCCTGTGACCCAGCATCACTGGGGAATCCTCACACCGATAAACTCATCTTT. Protein: CACDPASLGNPHTDKLIF.

This clone has a count of ten or more. A single base is all that separates this from a far larger clone, so a read error is likely. The identical CDR3 is also encoded by other nucleotide sequences in the sample. V is TRAV36/DV7 and J is TRDJ1; 12 nucleotides agree with TRDD3. This CDR3 is built from 23 residues. CDR1 is VTNFRS, CDR2 LTSSGIE, per germline (reference sequence). The CDR3 spells CAVEGFARRNYWGILRYTDKLIF. CDR3 nucleotide sequence: TGCGCTGTGGAAGGGTTTGCGCGACGAAACTACTGGGGGATACTTAGGTACACCGATAAACTCATCTTT.

Remarks on this clone: TCRdb's entry gives the protein of a much larger clone, which mismatches this DNA's translation at residue 5, likely from a read error; the protein reported here is translated from the DNA. This chain links TRDV2 with TRDJ1; 7 bases agree with TRDD3. In the absence of a J gene in TCRdb, the DNA was matched to germline to assign it here. This CDR3 has 14 amino acids. V was pared by 3 bases and J by 0 bases, with 3 bases of the junction left unmatched. CDR1 is GEAIGNYY, CDR2 EKD, per germline. The CDR3 nucleotides read TGTGCCTGTGACGCTGGGGGGAACACCGATAAACTCATCTTT. Protein: CACDAGGNTDKLIF.

The table lists this clone with a few counts. The protein given by TCRdb reflects a much larger clone and differs at residue 9 from this DNA's translation, likely from a read error; the protein shown is the DNA's translation. The chain carries TRDV1 and TRDJ1; TRDD3 matches at 12 bases. The CDR3 is made up of 20 amino acids. The junction had 16 bases not matched to a gene; V was cut back by 4 bases and J by 1 base. The germline gives CDR1 TSWWSYY, CDR2 QGS. Here the CDR3 reads CALGAPSRAGGYAATDKLIF. The CDR3 DNA is TGTGCTCTTGGGGCCCCCTCTCGGGCTGGGGGATACGCAGCCACCGATAAACTCATCTTT.